The 7 T cell receptor beta chains in this list originate from one sample, sequenced in a study. TCRdb re-derived calls from the RT-PCR reads in MiXCR, one entry per CDR3 protein. Of around 700,000 distinct CDR3 sequences in the sample, about 14% were seen once. Sequenced material: memory CD4+ T cells from blood. The receptor set was obtained from a female donor in good health, serving as a healthy control.

This clonotype was counted at least ten times. The V call is TRBV12-3 or TRBV12-4, the J call TRBJ2-1; D is tentatively TRBD1 or TRBD2 (5 bases each). Between the trimmed V and J ends, which lost 7 bases and 9 bases, there was a span of 16 bases. CDR3 length: 13 amino acids. The CDR3 region has the DNA TGTGCCAGCACCCTGCTCAGGGAGAGTGAGCAGTTCTTC. Translated: CASTLLRESEQFF.

The chain carries TRBV2 and TRBJ2-1; perhaps TRBD2 as D (5 bases). V was cut by 8 bases and J by 7 bases, with 15 bases left in between. From germline, CDR1 is SNHLY and CDR2 FYNNEI. This CDR3 spans 13 amino acids. CDR3 sequence reads: CASLRVSGNEQFF. CDR3 nucleotide sequence: TGTGCCAGCCTCAGAGTCTCGGGGAATGAGCAGTTCTTC.

In nucleotides, the CDR3 is TGTGCCAGCAGCGGCATCACCGGGAGCAATCAGCCCCAGCATTTT. This translates into CASSGITGSNQPQHF. This rearrangement joins TRBV2 to TRBJ1-5; D unclear. Trimming pared 6 bases from V and 1 base from J, leaving 13 bases between. Germline V gene sequence: CDR1 SNHLY, CDR2 FYNNEI. This CDR3 region has 15 residues.

At least ten counts were recorded for this clonotype. The chain uses TRBV6-6 and TRBJ1-2; 7 bases align to TRBD1. Germline V lookup: CDR1 MNHNY, CDR2 SVGAGI (reference sequence). The CDR3 contains 14 residues. With V trimmed by 5 bases and J by 5 bases, 8 bases remained unmatched. The CDR3 sequence is CASSITQGNYGYTF. Here the CDR3 DNA reads TGTGCCAGCAGTATTACACAGGGGAATTATGGCTACACCTTC.

This clonotype is a singleton in its sample. The V call is TRBV3-1, the J call TRBJ2-7; tentative D call: TRBD1 (7 bases). V was shortened by 1 base and J by 6 bases, with 13 bases between the two germline ends. CDR3 length: 14 amino acids. Germline V gene lookup returns CDR1 LGHDT and CDR2 YNNKEL (reference sequence). The CDR3: CASSQGQGGGEQYF. The CDR3 nucleotides are TGTGCCAGCAGCCAAGGACAGGGAGGAGGCGAGCAGTACTTC.

The J gene is TRBJ2-2, the V gene TRBV5-1; D gene uncertain. Germline CDR1 and CDR2: SGHRS and YFSETQ. The V end lost 0 bases, the J end lost 5 bases, and 14 bases lay between the germline ends. There are 16 residues in the CDR3. In DNA form, the CDR3 reads TGCGCCAGCAGCTTGGCCTTTGGGTTAGAGACCGGGGAGCTGTTTTTT. As protein: CASSLAFGLETGELFF.

The table lists this clonotype with a few counts. This rearrangement joins TRBV29-1 to TRBJ2-5; D is possibly TRBD1 (5 bases). V gave up 7 bases and J gave up 5 bases, with 14 bases separating them. The CDR3 totals 12 residues. Germline V CDR1 and CDR2: SQVTM, ANQGSEA. The CDR3: CSAKQGRETQYF. CDR3 in DNA: TGCAGCGCCAAGCAGGGTAGGGAGACCCAGTACTTC.